A single sample gave rise to the 2 T cell receptor beta chains below, sequenced in a study of cytomegalovirus exposure and HLA in healthy donors. The PCR made use of 60 Vbeta and 13 Jbeta primers. The protocol was immunoSEQ multiplex PCR, while the TCRdb copy is restricted to in-frame clones and leaves out a portion. The data hold around 150,000 clones, with about 70% observed a single time. Material for sequencing was PBMCs. These receptor sequences come from a male donor in good health and CMV-seronegative.

This sequence joins TRBV19 and TRBJ2-3; 9 bases are shared with TRBD1. The CDR3 has 17 residues. Germline V gene sequence: CDR1 LNHDA, CDR2 SQIVND (reference sequence). V lost 5 bases to trimming and J lost 4 bases; unmatched junction nucleotides: 13. The CDR3, as DNA: TGTGCCAGTAGTTTCAACCGGGACAGGGTAAGCGCAGATACGCAGTATTTT. Translating gives CASSFNRDRVSADTQYF.

On this clone: The junction and the germline gene differ at one end; a read error may be behind it. This same CDR3 is encoded by further DNA sequences in the sample. The chain uses TRBV6-5 and TRBJ2-7, with 7 bases that match TRBD2. Germline-derived CDR1 and CDR2 are MNHEY and SVGAGI. The CDR3 spans 15 residues. This CDR3 is CASSYSRLAAYEQYF. The CDR3 DNA follows: TGCGCCAGCAGTTACTCGAGGCTAGCGGCCTACGAGCAGTACTTC.